This TCR beta chain was retrieved from a study of T cell responses to AZD1222 COVID-19 vaccine. TCRdb's table, derived via immunoSEQ multiplex PCR, lists solely in-frame clones and lacks some. Among around 140,000 clones listed, approximately 90% were seen once. Germline CDR1 and CDR2: GTSNPN and SVGIG (reference sequence). The CDR3 sequence is 13 residues long. Trimming pared 2 bases from V and 0 bases from J, leaving 7 bases between. The source material was peripheral blood, sampled 28 days after the second AZD1222 dose. V and J are TRBV30 and TRBJ1-1, with unresolved D. This TCR came from an adult who received the AZD1222 COVID-19 vaccine. The CDR3 loop reads CAWSLDMNTEAFF. Here the CDR3 DNA reads TGTGCCTGGAGTCTCGACATGAACACTGAAGCTTTCTTT.